This entry features one T cell receptor beta chain sequence. The clone's antigen remains unknown. No base quality information exists; no much larger clone differs at one position. For TCRbeta CDR3 sequencing, genomic DNA was extracted from sorted cells using the QIAGEN DNeasy Blood and Tissue Kit. Through immunoSEQ, high-throughput TCRbeta CDR3 sequencing was done commercially, including PCR amplification with internal controls and bias correction. In the source study's methods: Unique productive TCRbeta sequences were defined by CDR3 nucleotide sequence when primers matched and otherwise by CDR3 amino acid sequence together with Vbeta and Jbeta genes. As a correction for sorting error, sequences shared between sorted populations at a frequency ratio of 2:1 or less were discarded, and the remaining shared sequences were assigned to the higher population. Sequences were defined as donor-reactive when expanded at least 5-fold in CFSE-low cells versus unstimulated cells and present at a frequency of at least 0.01% in CFSE-low cells. Jensen-Shannon divergence, calculated on the top 100 TCRbeta sequences ranked by frequency, was used to quantify repertoire divergence. For samples with multiple sequencing runs, sorting error was corrected in each run separately before the runs were combined. Entries here come from immuneACCESS through TCRdb and include only in-frame sequences with V and J called. Some clones fail to appear in such tables; in the studies checked, an unresolved V gene covers under half of the shortfall, and the cause of the remainder is unknown. V, J and clone size reflect that table, while D and trimming were determined from the DNA. The sample contains around 86,000 clones, more than 85% of them found a single time. Of the sample, roughly 1.5% is held by the ten largest clones.

V has 1 base trimmed and J has 5 bases trimmed; junction bases matching no gene number 6. CDR1 SGHTA and CDR2 FQGNSA are derived from the germline V gene. CDR3 length: 15 amino acids, cysteine to phenylalanine. CDR3 DNA only is kept here, 45 bases in frame from base 1. The data are from a study of Tregs in tolerant kidney transplant recipients (dated by TCRdb to about 2019). In the study overall: Before combined kidney and bone marrow transplantation, this study identified donor-specific regulatory T cells using TCRbeta sequencing and then followed those same cells after transplant.

Related donors were used in the transplants with nonmyeloablative bone marrow transplantation, and mixed chimerism was transient in the human trials. Unstimulated Tregs (CD4+CD25+CD127-), CD4+ non-Tregs (CD4+CD25-), CD4 and CD8 cells were FACS-sorted from thawed PBMCs. The patients were a few recipients of combined kidney and bone marrow transplants from the ITN036ST trial, and samples were available only for these trial subjects. Healthy control blood was processed by Ficoll density gradient to PBMCs and cryopreserved; patient PBMCs were collected before and after transplant. What the research found in general, with its limitations: Because the study included only a small number of patients, the results must be confirmed in larger populations and under other immunosuppression protocols. In tolerant patients, donor-specific Tregs expanded more than Tregs overall, which suggests antigen-driven rather than nonspecific expansion. The most biologically relevant and donor-specific TCRbeta repertoire appeared to be identified by expanding Tregs with activated donor B cells. PCR primers changed over time for some patients, so nucleotide-level comparison across those patients' samples was not possible. Biological reproducibility was not directly assessed, although technical replication error appeared to be minimal.

The rearranged chain carries TRBV7-2 and TRBJ2-5, with 8 bases aligning to TRBD1. The sample in question was CD4+ T cells from blood (PBMCs), obtained 24 months after the transplant. This sequence was found in a human patient who received a combined kidney and bone marrow transplant. Following transplantation, T cells from the graft donor may be among those present. The DNA sequence follows: TGTGCCAGCAGCTTAGGGCAGGGGGCATGGGAGACCCAGTACTTC. It encodes CASSLGQGAWETQYF.